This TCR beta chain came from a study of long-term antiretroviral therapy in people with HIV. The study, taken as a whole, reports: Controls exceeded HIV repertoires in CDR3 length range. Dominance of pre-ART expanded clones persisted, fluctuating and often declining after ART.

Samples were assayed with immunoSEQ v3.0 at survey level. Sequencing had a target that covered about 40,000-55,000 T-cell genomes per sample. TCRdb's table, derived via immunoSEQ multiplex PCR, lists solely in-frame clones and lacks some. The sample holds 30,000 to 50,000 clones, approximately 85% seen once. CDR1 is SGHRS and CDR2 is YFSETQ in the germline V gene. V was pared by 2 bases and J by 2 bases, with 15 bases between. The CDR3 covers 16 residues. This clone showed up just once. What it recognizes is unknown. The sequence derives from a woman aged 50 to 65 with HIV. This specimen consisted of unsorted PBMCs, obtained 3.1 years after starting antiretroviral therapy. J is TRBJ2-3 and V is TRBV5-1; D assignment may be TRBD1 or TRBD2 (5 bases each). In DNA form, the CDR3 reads TGCGCCAGCAGCTTCGAGGGGCACCCTGACACAGATACGCAGTATTTT. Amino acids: CASSFEGHPDTDTQYF.